The 29 T cell receptor beta chains listed next were all sequenced from one sample in a study of cytomegalovirus exposure and HLA in healthy donors. The PCR had 60 Vbeta and 13 Jbeta primers. The table came from immunoSEQ multiplex PCR; TCRdb's copy has only in-frame clones and leaves some out. Of tens of thousands of clones in the sample, 78% were seen once. The specimen was PBMCs. The receptors derive from a male donor in good health and CMV-seropositive.

The count of this clone is one. This chain uses TRBV5-6 with TRBJ1-2; no definite D call. V lost 4 bases to trimming and J lost 4 bases, with 11 bases between them. Germline CDR1 SGHDT, CDR2 YYEEEE. This CDR3 has 13 amino acids. As DNA, the CDR3 is TGTGCCAGCAGCGGCGGGCACAGCTATGGCTACACCTTC. This codes for CASSGGHSYGYTF.

The V call is TRBV7-9, the J call TRBJ1-6, with D perhaps TRBD1 (5 bases). Per germline, CDR1 SEHNR and CDR2 FQNEAQ (reference sequence). Trimming cost V 3 bases and J 7 bases, with 13 bases left between them. CDR3 length equals 15 residues. The CDR3 region has the DNA TGTGCCAGCAGCTTTAGGGACGGGAGAAATTCACCCCTCCACTTT. Amino acid sequence: CASSFRDGRNSPLHF.

The chain combines TRBV5-1 with TRBJ2-7; 10 positions agree with TRBD1. Per germline, CDR1 SGHRS and CDR2 YFSETQ. The CDR3 sequence is 15 residues long. With V trimmed by 0 bases and J by 3 bases, 3 bases remained unmatched. The CDR3 sequence is CASSLVGTGVYEQYF. CDR3 nucleotides: TGCGCCAGCAGCTTGGTTGGGACAGGGGTCTACGAGCAGTACTTC.

The chain uses TRBV2 and TRBJ2-5; a weak D match, TRBD1 (6 bases). CDR1 is SNHLY, CDR2 FYNNEI, per germline. Trimming removed 8 bases at V and 5 bases at J, with 15 bases between. The CDR3 totals 13 residues. CDR3 nucleotide sequence: TGTGCCAGCCAACAGGGAGTAACGGAGACCCAGTACTTC. It encodes CASQQGVTETQYF. The whole variable domain, remainder taken from reference TRBV2 and TRBJ2-5, is EPEVTQTPSHQVTQMGQEVILRCVPISNHLYFYWYRQILGQKVEFLVSFYNNEISEKSEIFDDQFSVERPDGSNFTLKIRSTKLEDSAMYFCASQQGVTETQYFGPGTRLLVL.

The J gene is TRBJ2-3, the V gene TRBV5-8; no firm D call. The V gene's germline CDR1 is SGHTS and CDR2 YDEGEE. V was clipped by 4 bases and J by 3 bases, with 12 bases between them. CDR3 length: 14 amino acids. CDR3 loop: CASSAELITDTQYF. In DNA, the CDR3 is TGTGCCAGCAGCGCCGAGCTTATAACAGATACGCAGTATTTT.

The chain links TRBV30 to TRBJ2-3; 7 nucleotides align to TRBD1. The CDR3 has 14 amino acids. Germline CDR1 reads GTSNPN; CDR2 reads SVGIG (reference sequence). The junction had 8 bases not matched to a gene; V was cut back by 4 bases and J by 4 bases. This CDR3 reads CAWTLGQNSDTQYF. DNA for the CDR3: TGTGCCTGGACTTTGGGACAGAATTCAGATACGCAGTATTTT.

The chain employs TRBV5-1 and TRBJ2-7; D unresolved. The V end was cut by 0 bases, the J end by 2 bases, with 9 bases between. From germline, CDR1 is SGHRS and CDR2 YFSETQ. CDR3 length: 14 amino acids. The chain's CDR3 is CASSLVVSPYEQYF. Written as DNA, the CDR3 is TGCGCCAGCAGCTTGGTTGTCTCCCCCTACGAGCAGTACTTC.

The chain recombines TRBV12-1 with TRBJ2-5; no DNA check was done on the table's D call, TRBD1. TRBV12-1 is a recognized pseudogene. The CDR3 has 17 residues. The CDR3 reads CASNPERDRGPRETQYF. In nucleotides, the CDR3 is TGTGCCAGCAACCCGGAGCGCGACAGGGGGCCTAGAGAGACCCAGTACTTC.

This sequence joins TRBV25-1 and TRBJ2-1; TRBD1 matches 8 bases. CDR3 length: 14 residues. With 4 bases clipped from V and 4 bases from J, the junction kept 3 bases outside the gene matches. The germline V gene has CDR1 MGHDK and CDR2 SYGVNS. The CDR3 DNA reads as TGTGCCAGCAGTGGACAGGGGCCTTACAATGAGCAGTTCTTC. Protein: CASSGQGPYNEQFF.

The rearrangement links TRBV19 to TRBJ2-7, with TRBD2 matching over 14 bases. Trimming at V came to 9 bases and at J to 2 bases, leaving 6 bases not matched to a gene. CDR1 LNHDA and CDR2 SQIVND come from the germline V gene (reference sequence). The length of the CDR3 is 15 residues. In DNA, the CDR3 is TGTGCCAGCGGGACTAGCGGGAGATCCCCCTACGAGCAGTACTTC. Its translation is CASGTSGRSPYEQYF.

The rearrangement links TRBV15 to TRBJ1-1; D gene unclear. Germline values: CDR1 LNHNV, CDR2 YYDKDF (reference sequence). Trimming took 3 bases from V and 7 from J, leaving 9 bases between them. The CDR3 spans 12 residues. CDR3 amino acids: CATSSGRDEAFF. In DNA, the CDR3 is TGTGCCACCAGCAGTGGACGGGATGAAGCTTTCTTT. The full variable domain, in which reference TRBV15 and TRBJ1-1 provide the parts outside the CDR3, is DAMVIQNPRYQVTQFGKPVTLSCSQTLNHNVMYWYQQKSSQAPKLLFHYYDKDFNNEADTPDNFQSRRPNTSFCFLDIRSPGLGDTAMYLCATSSGRDEAFFGQGTRLTVV.

The V call is TRBV27, the J call TRBJ2-2, with D maybe TRBD1 (5 bases). Trimming left V 1 base short and J 2 bases short, with 11 bases between. The CDR3 consists of 16 residues. The germline gives CDR1 MNHEY, CDR2 SMNVEV (reference sequence). The CDR3 sequence is CASSLLAGRNTGELFF. CDR3 bases: TGTGCCAGCAGTTTATTGGCAGGGCGTAACACCGGGGAGCTGTTTTTT.

The gene calls are TRBV27 and TRBJ1-2, with 8 positions matching TRBD1. The junction had 5 bases not matched to a gene; V was cut back by 4 bases and J by 4 bases. This CDR3 has 14 amino acids. CDR1 is MNHEY, CDR2 SMNVEV, per germline (reference sequence). CDR3 nucleotides: TGTGCCAGCAGTTCCGGGACAGGATTCTATGGCTACACCTTC. Its translation is CASSSGTGFYGYTF.

This chain joins TRBV28 and TRBJ2-7, with 9 nucleotides matching TRBD2. V shed 1 base and J 6 bases; nucleotides not matched to a gene: 13. CDR3 size: 17 residues. Germline CDR1 MDHEN, CDR2 SYDVKM. In DNA form, the CDR3 reads TGTGCCAGCAGTTTATCGACGGGATGGCGGGAGGGTGTCGAGCAGTACTTC. Amino acids: CASSLSTGWREGVEQYF.

This clone was observed a handful of times. The chain joins TRBV2 to TRBJ1-3, with 9 bases matching TRBD1. Germline V gene data show CDR1 as SNHLY and CDR2 as FYNNEI. The CDR3 covers 15 residues. J was trimmed by 1 base and V by 5 bases; bases with no gene match: 3. This CDR3 is CASSSTGGSGNTIYF. CDR3 DNA: TGTGCCAGCAGTTCGACAGGGGGTTCTGGAAACACCATATATTTT.

This clone was counted once. The DNA for the CDR3 is TGTGCCGCGTCACCGGGACTCTCGCCATCCGCTTTCTTT. This translates into CAASPGLSPSAFF. This chain connects TRBV19 to TRBJ1-1; a weak D match, TRBD1 (5 bases). The CDR3 is 13 residues long. V dropped 11 bases and J dropped 11 bases, with 24 bases sitting between them. Germline CDR1 LNHDA, CDR2 SQIVND (reference sequence).

The chain is built from TRBV28 and TRBJ2-1, with TRBD1 as a possible D gene (5 bases). The CDR3 is made up of 13 amino acids. Trimming took 1 base from V and 10 from J, leaving 11 bases between them. CDR1 and CDR2 (germline): MDHEN, SYDVKM. The CDR3 region has the DNA TGTGCCAGCAGTTTATTTCAGGGCCGCGAGCAGTTCTTC. Translation gives CASSLFQGREQFF.

This clone was recorded only once. The V call is TRBV4-1, the J call TRBJ2-3, with TRBD2 matching 11 bases. The V gene's germline CDR1 is MGHRA and CDR2 YSYEKL. V gave up 3 bases and J gave up 5 bases; unmatched junction bases: 4. The CDR3 extends over 15 amino acids. CDR3 coding DNA: TGCGCCAGCAGCCAGACTAGCGGGGTACGAGATACGCAGTATTTT. Encoded protein: CASSQTSGVRDTQYF.

The V and J genes are TRBV4-1 and TRBJ2-3; 10 bases fit TRBD2. Germline V gives CDR1 MGHRA, CDR2 YSYEKL. CDR3 length: 15 amino acids. The V segment lost 5 bases and the J segment 1 base; nucleotides outside the gene matches: 3. The CDR3 protein is CASSTGTSGTDTQYF. CDR3 DNA: TGCGCCAGCAGCACGGGGACTAGCGGCACAGATACGCAGTATTTT.

The genes are TRBV27 and TRBJ2-3, with a weak D call TRBD1 (5 bases). V gave up 7 bases and J gave up 6 bases, with 5 bases separating them. The CDR3 is made up of 10 amino acids. Germline CDR1 is MNHEY and CDR2 is SMNVEV (reference sequence). CDR3 residues: CASKGDTQYF. Written as DNA, the CDR3 is TGTGCCAGCAAGGGGGATACGCAGTATTTT.

The gene calls are TRBV28 and TRBJ1-2; tentatively, D is TRBD1 (6 bases). CDR3 length: 13 residues. Germline V lookup: CDR1 MDHEN, CDR2 SYDVKM. The ends were cut back, 5 bases at V and 4 bases at J, with 11 bases in the middle. As DNA, the CDR3 is TGTGCCAGCAGTGAGGGGGGGAGCTATGGCTACACCTTC. Its translation is CASSEGGSYGYTF.

The chain has TRBV28 and TRBJ1-1; D perhaps matches TRBD1 (6 bases). V was trimmed by 2 bases and J by 2 bases, leaving 12 bases between them. Germline V gene sequence: CDR1 MDHEN, CDR2 SYDVKM. CDR3 size: 15 residues. CDR3 amino acids: CASSLNQGFNTEAFF. CDR3 DNA sequence: TGTGCCAGCAGTTTAAATCAGGGGTTTAACACTGAAGCTTTCTTT.

The CDR3, as DNA: TGTGCCAGCAGCCCGAGGGGGAGTGGGGCCCGTGGGGAGACCCAGTACTTC. Its protein product is CASSPRGSGARGETQYF. This chain joins TRBV11-2 and TRBJ2-5, with a weak D call TRBD1 (6 bases). This CDR3 has 17 residues. Germline loops: CDR1 SGHAT, CDR2 FQNNGV. The ends were cut back, 5 bases at V and 5 bases at J, with 24 bases in the middle.

This chain joins TRBV19 and TRBJ2-7, with 11 bases fitting TRBD1. The CDR3 extends over 15 amino acids. V lost 5 bases and J lost 2; bases outside the gene matches: 5. The germline V gene encodes CDR1 LNHDA and CDR2 SQIVND (reference sequence). CDR3 region: CASSWGTGGAYEQYF. The CDR3 coding sequence is TGTGCCAGTAGTTGGGGGACAGGGGGGGCCTACGAGCAGTACTTC.

V usage is TRBV6-5 and J usage is TRBJ2-1; TRBD1 matches at 9 bases. The CDR3 length is 14 residues. Germline loops: CDR1 MNHEY, CDR2 SVGAGI. J lost 4 bases, V lost 11 bases, and 9 bases had no gene match. The CDR3 loop is CAPAGTGPYNEQFF. DNA for the CDR3: TGTGCCCCAGCGGGGACAGGGCCATACAATGAGCAGTTCTTC.

V gene TRBV11-3 combines with J gene TRBJ1-1; D unresolved. Deletions cut 3 bases from V and 0 bases from J, with 5 bases between. The CDR3 runs to 13 residues. The germline V gene encodes CDR1 SGHNT and CDR2 YENEEA. The DNA of the CDR3 is TGTGCCAGCAGCTTGTCTATGAACACTGAAGCTTTCTTT. It yields the protein CASSLSMNTEAFF.

The chain links TRBV7-6 to TRBJ2-1; D uncertain. Trimming pared 3 bases from V and 6 bases from J, leaving 9 bases between. Germline CDR1 and CDR2: SGHVS and FNYEAQ. The CDR3 spans 13 residues. The CDR3 nucleotides read TGTGCCAGCAGCTTTCTGGTCAGCAATGAGCAGTTCTTC. Amino acids: CASSFLVSNEQFF.

CDR3: CSVVASLAGSYEQYF. The CDR3 DNA sequence: TGCAGCGTTGTAGCTTCACTAGCGGGGTCCTACGAGCAGTACTTC. This chain uses TRBV29-1 with TRBJ2-7; 10 bases map to TRBD2. Germline values: CDR1 SQVTM, CDR2 ANQGSEA. The CDR3 contains 15 residues. J gave up 1 base and V 4 bases, and 7 bases lay outside the gene matches.

The V call is TRBV11-3, the J call TRBJ2-1, with 9 bases matching TRBD2. The CDR3 extends over 16 amino acids. The germline gives CDR1 SGHNT, CDR2 YENEEA. V was clipped by 4 bases and J by 7 bases; unmatched bases: 11. DNA of the CDR3: TGTGCCAGCAGCTCTAGGGGCGGGGGGGCCGTGAATGAGCAGTTCTTC. Protein product: CASSSRGGGAVNEQFF.